This is a list of T cell receptor beta chains from one sample in a study of cytotoxic CD8 clonotypes in ibrutinib-treated CLL. Assay: immunoSEQ multiplex PCR; the TCRdb copy retains only in-frame clones and omits some. Among about 130,000 clones, approximately 81% were seen once, and the ten largest hold 13%. The sequences come from PBMCs, collected after 12 months of ibrutinib treatment. All receptors come from a human donor with chronic lymphocytic leukemia. Each CDR3 is given with its conserved first and last residue. The order of the fields is J gene, D gene, clone size, V gene, CDR3 length, CDR3 protein, CDR3 DNA. A D gene is named only where the DNA matches it firmly. The size entry is marked missing in some rows and otherwise reads once, few, many or a size class.

TRBJ2-1,TRBD2,.,TRBV5-5,16,CASSRMTGLAGNEQFF,TGTGCCAGCAGCCGAATGACCGGACTAGCGGGAAATGAGCAGTTCTTC
TRBJ2-1,TRBD2,.,TRBV30,16,CAWSVDMGGPYNEQFF,TGTGCCTGGAGTGTAGATATGGGAGGGCCCTACAATGAGCAGTTCTTC
TRBJ2-1,.,few,TRBV7-2,12,CASSLNRAVQFF,TGTGCCAGCAGCTTAAACCGAGCGGTACAGTTCTTC
TRBJ1-4,TRBD1,.,TRBV6-5,15,CASSYSGQINEKLFF,TGTGCCAGCAGTTACTCGGGACAGATTAATGAAAAACTGTTTTTT
TRBJ2-3,TRBD2,.,TRBV9,18,CASSVVGGWAGGGDTQYF,TGTGCCAGCAGCGTAGTTGGCGGTTGGGCGGGAGGAGGGGATACGCAGTATTTT
TRBJ1-2,.,.,TRBV5-6,15,CASSLVEPTNYGYTF,TGTGCCAGCAGCTTGGTGGAGCCTACAAACTATGGCTACACCTTC
TRBJ1-5,.,.,TRBV15,15,CATSRVGRANQPQHF,TGTGCCACCAGCAGAGTCGGCAGGGCCAATCAGCCCCAGCATTTT
TRBJ1-1,.,.,TRBV14,16,CASSQGTGFPNTEAFF,TGTGCCAGCAGCCAAGGGACGGGGTTCCCGAATACTGAAGCTTTCTTT
TRBJ2-5,TRBD2,.,TRBV7-2,15,CASSTRTSGRETQYF,TGTGCCAGCAGCACGCGGACTAGCGGGAGGGAGACCCAGTACTTC
TRBJ1-5,TRBD1,.,TRBV18,14,CASSPGQSNQPQHF,TGTGCCAGCTCACCGGGACAGAGCAATCAGCCCCAGCATTTT
TRBJ1-3,.,.,TRBV18,17,CASSPSPRTGIGNTIYF,TGTGCCAGCTCACCGTCCCCCCGTACGGGGATTGGAAACACCATATATTTT
TRBJ2-3,TRBD1,.,TRBV5-1,14,CASSQGQGLYTQYF,TGCGCCAGCAGCCAGGGACAGGGGTTATATACGCAGTATTTT
TRBJ1-1,.,.,TRBV28,14,CASSLGRWDTEAFF,TGTGCCAGCAGTTTAGGACGCTGGGACACTGAAGCTTTCTTT
TRBJ1-5,.,.,TRBV4-1,15,CASSQGQEGNQPQHF,TGCGCCAGCAGCCAAGGGCAGGAAGGCAATCAGCCCCAGCATTTT
TRBJ2-7,.,.,TRBV20-1,11,CSAEYSYEQYF,TGCAGTGCTGAGTACTCCTACGAGCAGTACTTC
TRBJ2-3,TRBD2,.,TRBV4-3,15,CASSQGGRSEDTQYF,TGCGCCAGCAGCCAAGGCGGGAGATCGGAGGATACGCAGTATTTT
TRBJ1-3,.,.,TRBV2,14,CASNLGPGGNTIYF,TGTGCCAGCAACCTAGGACCTGGGGGAAACACCATATATTTT
TRBJ2-1,TRBD2,once,TRBV4-2,21,CASSQVHNHGLAGGPSNEQFF,TGTGCCAGCAGCCAAGTCCATAATCACGGACTAGCGGGAGGGCCGAGCAATGAGCAGTTCTTC
TRBJ1-6,TRBD1,.,TRBV5-6,16,CASSSLLTGEYSPLHF,TGTGCCAGCAGCTCGTTACTGACAGGGGAATATTCACCCCTCCACTTT
TRBJ2-7,TRBD1,.,TRBV28,15,CASRRTGTGHYEQYF,TGTGCCAGCAGACGAACCGGGACAGGGCACTACGAGCAGTACTTC
TRBJ2-1,TRBD2,.,TRBV4-1,15,CASSRGTSEDNEQFF,TGCGCCAGCAGCCGGGGGACTAGCGAAGACAATGAGCAGTTCTTC
TRBJ2-7,.,.,TRBV5-8,14,CASSLRQSSYEQYF,TGTGCCAGCAGCTTGAGGCAGAGTTCCTACGAGCAGTACTTC
TRBJ1-2,.,.,TRBV27,19,CASSALQGWGIGGDYGYTF,TGTGCCAGCAGTGCACTACAGGGTTGGGGAATCGGCGGAGACTATGGCTACACCTTC
TRBJ2-3,TRBD1,.,TRBV11-3,14,CASSWTGAVDTQYF,TGTGCCAGCAGCTGGACAGGGGCTGTAGATACGCAGTATTTT